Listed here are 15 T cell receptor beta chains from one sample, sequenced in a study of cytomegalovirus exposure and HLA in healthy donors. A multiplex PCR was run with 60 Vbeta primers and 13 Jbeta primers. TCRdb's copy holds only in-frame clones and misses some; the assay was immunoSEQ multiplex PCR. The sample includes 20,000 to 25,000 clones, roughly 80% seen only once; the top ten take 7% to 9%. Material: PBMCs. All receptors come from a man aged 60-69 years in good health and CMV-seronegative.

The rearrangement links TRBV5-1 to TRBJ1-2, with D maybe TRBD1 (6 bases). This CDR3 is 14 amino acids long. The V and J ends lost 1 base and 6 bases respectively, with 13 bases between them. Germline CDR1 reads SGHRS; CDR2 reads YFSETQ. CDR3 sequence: CASSLSTGFDGYTF. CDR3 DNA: TGCGCCAGCAGCTTGTCAACAGGGTTCGATGGCTACACCTTC.

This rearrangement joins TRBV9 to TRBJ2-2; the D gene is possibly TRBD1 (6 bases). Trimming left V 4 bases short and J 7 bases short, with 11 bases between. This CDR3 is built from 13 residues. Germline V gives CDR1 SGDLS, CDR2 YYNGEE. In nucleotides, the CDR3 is TGTGCCAGCAGCACCGGGACATACGGGGAGCTGTTTTTT. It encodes CASSTGTYGELFF.

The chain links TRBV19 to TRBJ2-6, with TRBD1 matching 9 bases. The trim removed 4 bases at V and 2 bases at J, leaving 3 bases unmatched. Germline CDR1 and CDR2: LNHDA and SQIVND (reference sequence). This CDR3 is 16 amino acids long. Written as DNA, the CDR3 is TGTGCCAGTAGTAGAACAGGGGGCGCTGGGGCCAACGTCCTGACTTTC. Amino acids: CASSRTGGAGANVLTF.

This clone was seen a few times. CDR3 sequence (DNA): TGTGCCAGCAGGGACGACAGGATCCAATACGGCTACACCTTC. Translating gives CASRDDRIQYGYTF. The gene calls are TRBV6-1 and TRBJ1-2; tentatively, D is TRBD1 (6 bases). V was trimmed by 6 bases and J by 8 bases, leaving 19 bases between them. Looked up from germline, CDR1 is MNHNS and CDR2 is SASEGT. This CDR3 has 14 residues.

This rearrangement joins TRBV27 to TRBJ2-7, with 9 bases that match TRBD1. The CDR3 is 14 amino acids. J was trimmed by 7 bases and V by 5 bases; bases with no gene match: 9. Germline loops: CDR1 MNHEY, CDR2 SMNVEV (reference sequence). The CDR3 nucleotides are TGTGCCAGCAGTGACCGGGACAGGGTCAGGGAGCAGTACTTC. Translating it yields CASSDRDRVREQYF.

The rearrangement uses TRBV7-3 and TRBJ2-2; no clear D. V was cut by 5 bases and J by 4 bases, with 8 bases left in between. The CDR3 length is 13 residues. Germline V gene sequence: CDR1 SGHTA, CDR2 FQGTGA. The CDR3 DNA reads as TGTGCCAGCAGCCCTTACTTCACCGGGGAGCTGTTTTTT. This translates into CASSPYFTGELFF.

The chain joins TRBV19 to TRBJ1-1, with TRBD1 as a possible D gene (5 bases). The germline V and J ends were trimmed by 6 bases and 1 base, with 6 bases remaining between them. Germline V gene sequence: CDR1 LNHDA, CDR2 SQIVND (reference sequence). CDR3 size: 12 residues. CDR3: CASRTGNTEAFF. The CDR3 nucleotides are TGTGCCAGTAGAACAGGGAACACTGAAGCTTTCTTT.

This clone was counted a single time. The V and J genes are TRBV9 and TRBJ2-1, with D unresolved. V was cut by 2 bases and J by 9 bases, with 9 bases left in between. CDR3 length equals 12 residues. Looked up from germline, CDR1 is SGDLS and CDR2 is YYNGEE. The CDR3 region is CASSVGQSEQFF. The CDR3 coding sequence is TGTGCCAGCAGCGTTGGCCAAAGTGAGCAGTTCTTC. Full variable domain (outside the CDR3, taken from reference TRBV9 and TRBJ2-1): DSGVTQTPKHLITATGQRVTLRCSPRSGDLSVYWYQQSLDQGLQFLIQYYNGEERAKGNILERFSAQQFPDLHSELNLSSLELGDSALYFCASSVGQSEQFFGPGTRLTVL.

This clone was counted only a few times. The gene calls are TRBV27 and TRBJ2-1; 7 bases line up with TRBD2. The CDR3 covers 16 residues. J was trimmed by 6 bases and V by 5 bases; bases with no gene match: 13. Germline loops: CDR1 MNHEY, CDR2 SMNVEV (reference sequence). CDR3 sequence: CASSANPGDYLNEQFF. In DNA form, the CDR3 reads TGTGCCAGCAGTGCAAACCCCGGGGACTATCTCAATGAGCAGTTCTTC.

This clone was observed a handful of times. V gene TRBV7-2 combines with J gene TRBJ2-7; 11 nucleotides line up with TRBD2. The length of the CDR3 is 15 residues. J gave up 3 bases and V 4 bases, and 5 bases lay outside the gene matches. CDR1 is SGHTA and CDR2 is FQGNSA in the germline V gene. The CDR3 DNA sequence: TGTGCCAGCAGCTCCAGACTAGCGGGGATCTACGAGCAGTACTTC. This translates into CASSSRLAGIYEQYF.

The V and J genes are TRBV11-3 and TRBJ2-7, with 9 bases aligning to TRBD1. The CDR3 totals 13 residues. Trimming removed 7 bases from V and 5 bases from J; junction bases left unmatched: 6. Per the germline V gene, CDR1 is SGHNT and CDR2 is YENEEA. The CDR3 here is CASTRQGVDEQYF. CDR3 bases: TGTGCCAGCACCCGACAGGGGGTGGACGAGCAGTACTTC.

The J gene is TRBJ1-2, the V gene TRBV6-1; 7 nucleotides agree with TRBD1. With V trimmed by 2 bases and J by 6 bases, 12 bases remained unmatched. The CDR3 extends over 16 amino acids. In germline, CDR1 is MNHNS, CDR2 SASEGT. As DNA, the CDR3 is TGTGCCAGCAGTGAAACATCGACAGGGAAAGAGAATGGCTACACCTTC. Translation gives CASSETSTGKENGYTF.

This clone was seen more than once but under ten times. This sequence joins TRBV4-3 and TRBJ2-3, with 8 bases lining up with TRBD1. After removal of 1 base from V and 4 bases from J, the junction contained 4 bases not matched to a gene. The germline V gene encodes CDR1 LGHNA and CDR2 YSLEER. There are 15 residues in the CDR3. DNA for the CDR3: TGCGCCAGCAGCCAAGTGACAGGGGAGCCAGATACGCAGTATTTT. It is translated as CASSQVTGEPDTQYF.

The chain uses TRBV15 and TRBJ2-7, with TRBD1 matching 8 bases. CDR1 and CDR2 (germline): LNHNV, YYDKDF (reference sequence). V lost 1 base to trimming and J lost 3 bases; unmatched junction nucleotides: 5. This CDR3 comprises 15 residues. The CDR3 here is CATSRGGTGNYEQYF. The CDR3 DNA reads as TGTGCCACCAGCAGAGGAGGGACAGGAAACTACGAGCAGTACTTC. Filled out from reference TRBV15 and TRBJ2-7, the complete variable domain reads DAMVIQNPRYQVTQFGKPVTLSCSQTLNHNVMYWYQQKSSQAPKLLFHYYDKDFNNEADTPDNFQSRRPNTSFCFLDIRSPGLGDTAMYLCATSRGGTGNYEQYFGPGTRLTVT.

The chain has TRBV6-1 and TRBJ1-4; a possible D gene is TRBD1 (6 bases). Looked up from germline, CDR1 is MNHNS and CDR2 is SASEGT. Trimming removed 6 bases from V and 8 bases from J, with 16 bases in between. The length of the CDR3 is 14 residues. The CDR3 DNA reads TGTGCCAGCAGAGGCGTGGGGGCTTGGGAAAAACTGTTTTTT. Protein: CASRGVGAWEKLFF.